These 14 T cell receptor beta chains originate from one sample sequenced in a study of siplizumab effects on memory and regulatory T cells. Some clones are missing from TCRdb's copy, which holds only in-frame ones; the method was immunoSEQ multiplex PCR. The sample comprises roughly 75,000 clones, around 93% of which are singletons, and 5% rests with the top ten. Sequences were obtained from CD8+ T cells sorted from blood. These receptors came from a human donor in good health.

A single count supports this clone. V is TRBV5-6 and J is TRBJ2-1, with a tentative D call TRBD2 (7 bases). Germline CDR1 is SGHDT and CDR2 is YYEEEE. The CDR3 extends over 15 amino acids. Trimming took 2 bases from V and 4 from J, leaving 13 bases between them. The DNA of the CDR3 is TGTGCCAGCAGCTTAGGCGGGGGCCTATACAATGAGCAGTTCTTC. This translates into CASSLGGGLYNEQFF.

The rearrangement joins TRBV5-1 to TRBJ2-7; the match to TRBD2 covers 10 bases. The length of the CDR3 is 12 residues. With 6 bases clipped from V and 4 bases from J, the junction kept 1 base outside the gene matches. Germline CDR1 is SGHRS and CDR2 is YFSETQ. In nucleotides, the CDR3 is TGCGCCAGCACTAGCGGGGGATACGAGCAGTACTTC. It codes for CASTSGGYEQYF.

V is TRBV19 and J is TRBJ1-1, with D unclear. V was cut by 5 bases and J by 0 bases, with 13 bases left in between. The CDR3 loop spans 15 amino acids. The germline gives CDR1 LNHDA, CDR2 SQIVND (reference sequence). The CDR3: CASSFLIPLNTEAFF. The CDR3 DNA sequence: TGTGCCAGTAGTTTCCTCATTCCGTTGAACACTGAAGCTTTCTTT.

The chain has TRBV19 and TRBJ1-3, with 9 bases lining up with TRBD1. With V trimmed by 5 bases and J by 2 bases, 4 bases remained unmatched. The CDR3 has 15 residues. Germline V gene data show CDR1 as LNHDA and CDR2 as SQIVND (reference sequence). CDR3 nucleotides: TGTGCCAGTAGTGGGGGACAGGGCGCTGGAAACACCATATATTTT. It encodes CASSGGQGAGNTIYF.

The rearrangement uses TRBV10-3 and TRBJ1-1, with D possibly being TRBD1 (6 bases). The V end lost 6 bases, the J end lost 6 bases, and 17 bases lay between the germline ends. The CDR3 sequence is 14 residues long. Per germline, CDR1 ENHRY and CDR2 SYGVKD. The CDR3 loop is CAISKGGAGSEAFF. CDR3 nucleotides: TGTGCCATCAGCAAAGGGGGGGCAGGGTCTGAAGCTTTCTTT.

V is TRBV4-2 and J is TRBJ2-3; 13 positions agree with TRBD2. V trimming: 0 bases; J trimming: 11 bases; junction bases outside the gene matches: 8. Germline V lookup: CDR1 LGHNA, CDR2 YNFKEQ. The CDR3 spans 16 residues. The CDR3, as DNA: TGTGCCAGCAGCCAAGAACAAGGACTAGCGGGGGTTATGCAGTATTTT. Residues: CASSQEQGLAGVMQYF.

The genes are TRBV11-2 and TRBJ1-5; D perhaps matches TRBD1 (5 bases). V was shortened by 5 bases and J by 0 bases, with 8 bases between the two germline ends. The length of the CDR3 is 14 residues. Germline V gene data show CDR1 as SGHAT and CDR2 as FQNNGV. The CDR3: CASSTQDSNQPQHF. As DNA, the CDR3 is TGTGCCAGCAGCACACAGGATAGCAATCAGCCCCAGCATTTT.

The chain uses TRBV2 and TRBJ1-1, with TRBD1 identical over 8 bases. The ends lost 0 bases at V and 5 bases at J; junction bases unmatched: 14. Per germline, CDR1 SNHLY and CDR2 FYNNEI. This CDR3 region has 18 residues. The CDR3 spells CASSEAVQRQGKGTEAFF. The CDR3 region has the DNA TGTGCCAGCAGTGAAGCCGTACAGAGACAGGGGAAAGGGACTGAAGCTTTCTTT.

J is TRBJ2-7 and V is TRBV7-9; D tentatively reads TRBD1 or TRBD2 (6 bases each). V lost 3 bases, J lost 6 bases, and 12 bases lay in between. This CDR3 has 13 amino acids. Germline V CDR1 and CDR2: SEHNR, FQNEAQ (reference sequence). The CDR3 DNA sequence: TGTGCCAGCAGCTTGGTCGGGGGCGGCGAGCAGTACTTC. It codes for CASSLVGGGEQYF.

Here the CDR3 DNA reads TGTGCCAGCAGCTTAGGTGGACAGGCTAACTATGGCTACACCTTC. It translates to CASSLGGQANYGYTF. The chain uses TRBV11-2 and TRBJ1-2; the match to TRBD1 covers 7 bases. Germline loops: CDR1 SGHAT, CDR2 FQNNGV. V lost 1 base and J lost 0; bases outside the gene matches: 2. The CDR3 has 15 amino acids. The whole variable domain, filled in from reference TRBV11-2 and TRBJ1-2, reads EAGVAQSPRYKIIEKRQSVAFWCNPISGHATLYWYQQILGQGPKLLIQFQNNGVVDDSQLPKDRFSAERLKGVDSTLKIQPAKLEDSAVYLCASSLGGQANYGYTFGSGTRLTVV.

The chain recombines TRBV6-5 with TRBJ2-5; D is perhaps TRBD2 (6 bases). This CDR3 is 15 amino acids long. Trimming removed 6 bases from V and 5 bases from J, with 19 bases in between. CDR1 is MNHEY and CDR2 is SVGAGI in the germline V gene. CDR3 region: CASSLSPGAGETQYF. CDR3 in DNA: TGTGCCAGCAGCCTTTCACCGGGCGCGGGGGAGACCCAGTACTTC.

This clone is a singleton in its sample. The chain carries TRBV11-2 and TRBJ2-7, with 9 bases aligning to TRBD1. The CDR3 runs 15 residues. Germline CDR1 reads SGHAT; CDR2 reads FQNNGV. Trimming took 1 base from V and 4 from J; bases not matched to a gene: 5. In nucleotides, the CDR3 is TGTGCCAGCAGCTTAGGGGGCGGACAGGGGTACGAGCAGTACTTC. It translates to CASSLGGGQGYEQYF.

The chain joins TRBV7-6 to TRBJ2-3, with TRBD2 as a possible D gene (7 bases). The V end was cut by 5 bases, the J end by 3 bases, with 9 bases between. CDR1 and CDR2 (germline): SGHVS, FNYEAQ. The CDR3 consists of 13 residues. As DNA, the CDR3 is TGTGCCAGCAGCCGGGGGGCGACAGATACGCAGTATTTT. It is translated as CASSRGATDTQYF. Filled out from reference TRBV7-6 and TRBJ2-3, the complete variable domain reads GAGVSQSPRYKVTKRGQDVALRCDPISGHVSLYWYRQALGQGPEFLTYFNYEAQQDKSGLPNDRFSAERPEGSISTLTIQRTEQRDSAMYRCASSRGATDTQYFGPGTRLTVL.

J is TRBJ1-2 and V is TRBV19, with 12 nucleotides matching TRBD1. V lost 3 bases, J lost 2 bases, and 7 bases stayed unmatched. CDR1 and CDR2 from the germline V gene are LNHDA and SQIVND (reference sequence). This CDR3 region has 17 residues. The CDR3 sequence: CASSIGDRGLSNYGYTF. The DNA for the CDR3 is TGTGCCAGTAGTATTGGGGACAGGGGGCTCAGCAACTATGGCTACACCTTC.